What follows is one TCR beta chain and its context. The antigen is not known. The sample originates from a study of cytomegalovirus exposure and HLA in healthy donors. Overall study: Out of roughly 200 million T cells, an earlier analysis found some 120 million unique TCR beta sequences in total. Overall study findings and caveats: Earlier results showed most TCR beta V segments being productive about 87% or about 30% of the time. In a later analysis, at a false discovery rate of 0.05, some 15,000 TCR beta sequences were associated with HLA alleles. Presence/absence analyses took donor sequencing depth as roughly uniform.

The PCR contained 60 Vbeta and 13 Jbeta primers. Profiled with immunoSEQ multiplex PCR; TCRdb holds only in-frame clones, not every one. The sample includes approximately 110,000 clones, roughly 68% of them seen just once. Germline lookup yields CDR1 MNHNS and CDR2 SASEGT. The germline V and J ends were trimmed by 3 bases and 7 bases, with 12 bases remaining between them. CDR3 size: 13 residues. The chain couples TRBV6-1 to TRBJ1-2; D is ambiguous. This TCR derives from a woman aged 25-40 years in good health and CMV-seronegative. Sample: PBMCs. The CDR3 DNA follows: TGTGCCAGCAGTGATACCGGGGATGGTGGCTACACCTTC. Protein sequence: CASSDTGDGGYTF.